These 27 T cell receptor beta chains share one sample of origin, sequenced in a study of T cell responses to AZD1222 COVID-19 vaccine. Libraries were prepared by immunoSEQ multiplex PCR; TCRdb keeps only in-frame clonotypes and omits some of them. The table shows approximately 120,000 clones, with about 90% occurring only once. The source material was peripheral blood, sampled on day 0 of AZD1222 vaccination. The receptors were sampled from an adult in good health.

J is TRBJ1-1 and V is TRBV6-5; possible D gene TRBD1, 5 bases. The CDR3 totals 15 residues. V dropped 0 bases and J dropped 2 bases, with 10 bases sitting between them. Germline CDR1 is MNHEY and CDR2 is SVGAGI. The CDR3 DNA reads as TGTGCCAGCAGTTACTCGCAGGGCGGTAACACTGAAGCTTTCTTT. This sequence encodes CASSYSQGGNTEAFF.

CDR3 residues: CAISESGGPYEQYF. The CDR3 coding sequence is TGTGCCATCAGTGAGTCTGGGGGGCCCTACGAGCAGTACTTC. The chain joins TRBV10-3 to TRBJ2-7; D tentatively reads TRBD1 or TRBD2 (6 bases each). The germline gives CDR1 ENHRY, CDR2 SYGVKD. Trimming took 0 bases from V and 2 from J, leaving 8 bases between them. CDR3 length: 14 amino acids.

The chain joins TRBV2 to TRBJ1-2, with TRBD1 identical over 11 bases. Germline assignment: CDR1 SNHLY and CDR2 FYNNEI. V was clipped by 6 bases and J by 8 bases; unmatched bases: 11. The CDR3 length is 15 residues. The CDR3 nucleotides are TGTGCCAGCAGACCGCCGGGACAGGGGGTAGGAGGCTACACCTTC. Its translation is CASRPPGQGVGGYTF.

V gene TRBV3-1 (or the pseudogene TRBV3-2) combines with J gene TRBJ1-2; D is undetermined. The germline V and J ends were trimmed by 6 bases and 8 bases, with 16 bases remaining between them. This CDR3 region has 13 residues. Germline CDR1 is LGHDT and CDR2 is YNNKEL (reference sequence). CDR3 bases: TGTGCCAGCAGTCCCGACTCACTAGGCGGCTACACCTTC. Translating gives CASSPDSLGGYTF.

The rearrangement links TRBV19 to TRBJ1-6; D remains unclear. CDR3 length: 14 amino acids. The ends were cut back, 3 bases at V and 9 bases at J, with 12 bases in the middle. Germline CDR1 and CDR2: LNHDA and SQIVND (reference sequence). This CDR3 is CASSIGSIASPLHF. CDR3 bases: TGTGCCAGTAGTATTGGCAGTATAGCTTCACCCCTCCACTTT.

The genes are TRBV19 and TRBJ1-2; 8 bases map to TRBD1. CDR1 is LNHDA and CDR2 is SQIVND in the germline V gene (reference sequence). V was clipped by 5 bases and J by 4 bases; unmatched bases: 3. This CDR3 comprises 13 residues. The CDR3 is CASSVGTGYGYTF. CDR3 coding DNA: TGTGCCAGTAGTGTTGGGACAGGCTATGGCTACACCTTC.

This sequence joins TRBV29-1 and TRBJ1-1, with D perhaps TRBD1 (5 bases). CDR1 is SQVTM, CDR2 ANQGSEA, per germline. The CDR3 has 11 amino acids. Trimming took 4 bases from V and 8 from J, leaving 11 bases between them. CDR3 in DNA: TGCAGCGTTGTGGGGGGAAGAGAAGCTTTCTTT. Translating it yields CSVVGGREAFF.

V and J are TRBV6-5 and TRBJ2-1, with 7 nucleotides matching TRBD1. The V gene end was trimmed by 2 bases and the J gene end by 13 bases; junction bases not matched to a gene: 5. The length of the CDR3 is 12 residues. Germline values: CDR1 MNHEY, CDR2 SVGAGI. The CDR3 region has the DNA TGTGCCAGCAGTTACCCACAGGGGAAACAGTTCTTC. Translation gives CASSYPQGKQFF.

This chain uses TRBV19 with TRBJ2-1; 8 bases line up with TRBD2. The CDR3 consists of 14 residues. Germline V CDR1 and CDR2: LNHDA, SQIVND (reference sequence). With V trimmed by 5 bases and J by 8 bases, 8 bases remained unmatched. The CDR3 reads CASSPQGTSHEQFF. The CDR3 DNA reads TGTGCCAGTAGTCCCCAAGGGACTAGTCATGAGCAGTTCTTC.

The chain has TRBV5-1 and TRBJ1-3; 11 bases fit TRBD1. Looked up from germline, CDR1 is SGHRS and CDR2 is YFSETQ. J was trimmed by 4 bases and V by 4 bases; bases with no gene match: 7. The CDR3 totals 16 residues. For the CDR3, the DNA is TGCGCCAGCAGCCAAACCGGGACAGGGGGAGGAAACACCATATATTTT. Amino acid sequence: CASSQTGTGGGNTIYF.

The V call is TRBV5-1, the J call TRBJ1-1; 7 bases are a match to TRBD1. The CDR3 length is 14 residues. The germline V gene has CDR1 SGHRS and CDR2 YFSETQ. V was pared by 5 bases and J by 1 base, with 5 bases of the junction left unmatched. CDR3 region: CASSRRQGNTEAFF. DNA for the CDR3: TGCGCCAGCAGTCGGAGACAGGGGAACACTGAAGCTTTCTTT.

The chain uses TRBV12-5 and TRBJ1-1; D is undetermined. There are 14 residues in the CDR3. Germline V CDR1 and CDR2: LGHNT, FRNRAP. V was trimmed by 0 bases and J by 5 bases, leaving 10 bases between them. In nucleotides, the CDR3 is TGTGCTAGTGGTTTGGTACCAGGAGAAACTGAAGCTTTCTTT. Protein: CASGLVPGETEAFF.

The V and J genes are TRBV7-2 and TRBJ2-7; the D is unclear. Germline CDR1 is SGHTA and CDR2 is FQGNSA. The V end lost 3 bases, the J end lost 5 bases, and 14 bases lay between the germline ends. The CDR3 runs 14 residues. CDR3 in DNA: TGTGCCAGCAGCTTGCCCAGGACCAACAACGAGCAGTACTTC. It yields the protein CASSLPRTNNEQYF. The full variable domain, completed using reference TRBV7-2 and TRBJ2-7, is GAGVSQSPSNKVTEKGKDVELRCDPISGHTALYWYRQSLGQGLEFLIYFQGNSAPDKSGLPSDRFSAERTGGSVSTLTIQRTQQEDSAVYLCASSLPRTNNEQYFGPGTRLTVT.

The chain combines TRBV9 with TRBJ2-5; 11 nucleotides match TRBD2. The ends lost 0 bases at V and 1 base at J; junction bases unmatched: 8. Germline CDR1 SGDLS, CDR2 YYNGEE. This CDR3 has 18 residues. CDR3 amino acids: CASSVGLLLAGAQETQYF. The DNA for the CDR3 is TGTGCCAGCAGCGTAGGACTGCTACTAGCGGGGGCCCAAGAGACCCAGTACTTC.

This chain joins TRBV3-1 (or the pseudogene TRBV3-2) and TRBJ2-5, with TRBD1 matching 7 bases. Germline V gene lookup returns CDR1 LGHDT and CDR2 YNNKEL (reference sequence). The V segment lost 0 bases and the J segment 7 bases; nucleotides outside the gene matches: 8. The CDR3 covers 15 residues. This CDR3 is CASSQDLGGDATQYF. In nucleotides, the CDR3 is TGTGCCAGCAGCCAAGATTTAGGGGGCGATGCGACCCAGTACTTC.

The chain couples TRBV11-3 to TRBJ2-1; 13 positions match TRBD2. V lost 4 bases to trimming and J lost 7 bases; unmatched junction nucleotides: 7. CDR1 SGHNT and CDR2 YENEEA come from the germline V gene. The CDR3 loop spans 16 amino acids. CDR3 in DNA: TGTGCCAGCAGCTCTCCGGGACTAGCGGGACCAAATGAGCAGTTCTTC. Amino acids: CASSSPGLAGPNEQFF.

The chain uses TRBV6-5 and TRBJ1-1; no reliable D call. From germline, CDR1 is MNHEY and CDR2 SVGAGI. This CDR3 has 15 residues. V was pared by 2 bases and J by 0 bases, with 10 bases between. CDR3 sequence (DNA): TGTGCCAGCAGTTACAGGGAAGCTATGAACACTGAAGCTTTCTTT. Translated: CASSYREAMNTEAFF.

The genes are TRBV10-2 and TRBJ1-1; D gene unclear. Germline V gene data show CDR1 as WSHSY and CDR2 as SAAADI. Trimming pared 7 bases from V and 8 bases from J, leaving 14 bases between. This CDR3 spans 12 amino acids. Here the CDR3 DNA reads TGCGCCAGCACTTCCCCCGTACCAGAAGCTTTCTTT. Amino acids: CASTSPVPEAFF.

The chain uses TRBV11-2 and TRBJ2-7; 12 bases line up with TRBD1. CDR3 size: 16 residues. The germline V gene encodes CDR1 SGHAT and CDR2 FQNNGV. Trimming at V came to 4 bases and at J to 5 bases, leaving 9 bases not matched to a gene. The CDR3, as DNA: TGTGCCAGCAGCTGGCCCGGGACAGGGGGCGCGAACGAGCAGTACTTC. This codes for CASSWPGTGGANEQYF. The full variable domain, its missing parts supplied by reference TRBV11-2 and TRBJ2-7, is EAGVAQSPRYKIIEKRQSVAFWCNPISGHATLYWYQQILGQGPKLLIQFQNNGVVDDSQLPKDRFSAERLKGVDSTLKIQPAKLEDSAVYLCASSWPGTGGANEQYFGPGTRLTVT.

The CDR3 DNA is TGCGCCAGCAGCCAAGGACAGGTATCTGGAAACACCATATATTTT. Protein sequence: CASSQGQVSGNTIYF. The J gene is TRBJ1-3, the V gene TRBV4-1; tentative D call: TRBD1 (6 bases). Germline assignment: CDR1 MGHRA and CDR2 YSYEKL. The length of the CDR3 is 15 residues. V was cut by 1 base and J by 1 base, with 8 bases left in between.

The rearrangement uses TRBV6-2 or TRBV6-3 and TRBJ1-5; D ambiguous. Germline-derived CDR1 and CDR2 are MNHEY and SVGEGT. Trimming took off 3 bases at V and 6 bases at J, with 12 bases between the two ends. This CDR3 has 14 amino acids. CDR3 in amino acids: CASSYGVAGQPQHF. The CDR3, as DNA: TGTGCCAGCAGTTATGGGGTAGCGGGTCAGCCCCAGCATTTT.

The chain joins TRBV6-4 to TRBJ1-6; 9 bases are shared with TRBD1. Looked up from germline, CDR1 is MRHNA and CDR2 is SNTAGT. Losses at the gene ends were 7 bases for V and 7 bases for J; bases not matched to a gene: 8. The CDR3 consists of 15 residues. CDR3 protein: CASISRDRVNSPLHF. DNA for the CDR3: TGTGCCAGCATTAGCCGGGACAGGGTCAATTCACCCCTCCACTTT.

This clone was observed a single time. V is TRBV9 and J is TRBJ2-3; 8 nucleotides line up with TRBD2. V was pared by 3 bases and J by 10 bases, with 16 bases of the junction left unmatched. In germline, CDR1 is SGDLS, CDR2 YYNGEE. The CDR3 runs to 16 residues. The CDR3 loop reads CASSETGGNSAAPQYF. In DNA form, the CDR3 reads TGTGCCAGCAGCGAAACGGGAGGGAATTCCGCCGCCCCGCAGTATTTT.

The chain joins TRBV6-5 to TRBJ1-2; D perhaps matches TRBD1 (6 bases). This CDR3 has 14 amino acids. Germline CDR1 reads MNHEY; CDR2 reads SVGAGI. Trimming removed 5 bases at V and 2 bases at J, with 12 bases between. CDR3: CASSTGFTNYGYTF. DNA for the CDR3: TGTGCCAGCAGTACAGGGTTTACCAACTATGGCTACACCTTC.

The chain is built from TRBV18 and TRBJ1-3; no clear D. Deletions cut 6 bases from V and 0 bases from J, with 9 bases between. The CDR3 runs 14 residues. The germline CDR1 and CDR2 sequences are KGHSH and LQKENI. CDR3 sequence reads: CASSPPYSGNTIYF. As DNA, the CDR3 is TGTGCCAGCTCTCCCCCCTACTCTGGAAACACCATATATTTT.

V is TRBV7-9 and J is TRBJ2-7; maybe TRBD2 (5 bases). This CDR3 is built from 15 residues. V was trimmed by 3 bases and J by 5 bases, leaving 17 bases between them. The V gene's germline CDR1 is SEHNR and CDR2 FQNEAQ (reference sequence). As DNA, the CDR3 is TGTGCCAGCAGCTTTTCGAGAGGGCTCCTAGACGAGCAGTACTTC. Its protein product is CASSFSRGLLDEQYF.

The DNA of the CDR3 is TGTGCCAGCAGCTCAGATCTAGAGATGGAGGCTTTCTTT. It specifies CASSSDLEMEAFF. The chain has TRBV7-8 and TRBJ1-1, with D unresolved. V lost 4 bases and J 11 bases, leaving 17 bases between the germline ends. The germline V gene encodes CDR1 SGHVS and CDR2 FQNEAQ. CDR3 length: 13 amino acids. The full variable domain, its missing parts supplied by reference TRBV7-8 and TRBJ1-1, is GAGVSQSPRYKVAKRGQDVALRCDPISGHVSLFWYQQALGQGPEFLTYFQNEAQLDKSGLPSDRFFAERPEGSVSTLKIQRTQQEDSAVYLCASSSDLEMEAFFGQGTRLTVV.